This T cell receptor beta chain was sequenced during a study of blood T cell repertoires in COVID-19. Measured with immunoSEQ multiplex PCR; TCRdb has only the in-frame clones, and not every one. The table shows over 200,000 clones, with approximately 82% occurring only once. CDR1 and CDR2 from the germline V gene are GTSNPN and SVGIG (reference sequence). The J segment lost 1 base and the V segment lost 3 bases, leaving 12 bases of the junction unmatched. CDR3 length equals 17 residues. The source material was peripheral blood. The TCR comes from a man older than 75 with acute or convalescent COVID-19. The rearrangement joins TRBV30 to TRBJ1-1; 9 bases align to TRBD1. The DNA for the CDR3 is TGTGCCTGGAGCCGGGACAGGGACTCTCTTCGGAACACTGAAGCTTTCTTT. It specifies CAWSRDRDSLRNTEAFF.